This record looks at one T cell receptor (beta chain) sequence and its context. The data belong to a study of blood T cell repertoires in COVID-19. Looking at the study overall: The cDNA or gDNA used as material had been derived from T cells, B-cell-depleted T cells, or PBMCs.

Per germline, CDR1 SGHDN and CDR2 FVKESK. Trimming left V 0 bases short and J 3 bases short, with 16 bases between. The CDR3 contains 17 residues. Per the authors' pipeline: Reference gene primer amplification gave estimated nucleated cell counts. Sequenced by immunoSEQ multiplex PCR; TCRdb stores in-frame clones only, minus some. That table furnishes V, J and clone size, whereas the DNA furnished D and trimming. This table has about 160,000 clones, 70% to 90% appearing once. This clonotype was sampled from a man aged 40-49 years with acute or convalescent COVID-19. The chain joins TRBV14 to TRBJ2-3; TRBD2 might be the D (5 bases). The sample consisted of peripheral blood. CDR3 DNA: TGTGCCAGCAGCCAAGAGCTCCCGGGAAAATCTACAGATACGCAGTATTTT. Its protein is CASSQELPGKSTDTQYF.